The 27 T cell receptor beta chains listed next were all sequenced from one sample in a study of control samples from healthy donors and cancer patients. This table comes from immunoSEQ multiplex PCR, and its TCRdb copy is limited to in-frame clones, with some not included. The table records about 140,000 clones, around nine tenths of them present only once. The sequenced sample was blood. The receptors originated from a man aged 30 to 39 in good health.

The V call is TRBV9, the J call TRBJ2-1; 8 bases are shared with TRBD2. The CDR3 has 16 residues. The junction had 9 bases not matched to a gene; V was cut back by 4 bases and J by 3 bases. CDR1 is SGDLS, CDR2 YYNGEE, per germline. The CDR3 region has the DNA TGTGCCAGCAGCCCCGCTCGCCTAGCGGGCTACAATGAGCAGTTCTTC. It is translated as CASSPARLAGYNEQFF.

This clone was seen a few times. CDR3 coding DNA: TGTGCCAGCAGCTACGACAGGAACACTGAAGCTTTCTTT. It specifies CASSYDRNTEAFF. This rearrangement joins TRBV7-9 to TRBJ1-1; a possible D gene is TRBD1 (5 bases). CDR3 size: 13 residues. Germline V gene data show CDR1 as SEHNR and CDR2 as FQNEAQ (reference sequence). V lost 4 bases and J lost 1, with 7 bases in between.

The gene calls are TRBV27 and TRBJ1-6, with D possibly being TRBD1 (5 bases). This CDR3 contains 15 residues. Germline lookup yields CDR1 MNHEY and CDR2 SMNVEV (reference sequence). Trimming cost V 6 bases and J 5 bases, with 14 bases left between them. CDR3 DNA sequence: TGTGCCAGCAGGAGTGGTGGGGCCAATAATTCACCCCTCCACTTT. Its translation: CASRSGGANNSPLHF.

This chain links TRBV11-3 with TRBJ2-1; D is possibly TRBD1 (5 bases). Germline V CDR1 and CDR2: SGHNT, YENEEA. V was clipped by 1 base and J by 6 bases, with 10 bases between them. This CDR3 has 14 residues. As DNA, the CDR3 is TGTGCCAGCAGCTTAGTAGGGGTTTCCAATGAGCAGTTCTTC. Amino acids: CASSLVGVSNEQFF.

The rearrangement uses TRBV7-2 and TRBJ2-1; 9 bases are shared with TRBD2. CDR3 size: 17 residues. Germline trimming cut 4 bases from V and 4 bases from J; bases unmatched to any gene: 11. In germline, CDR1 is SGHTA, CDR2 FQGNSA. CDR3 region: CASSSTLAGAQYNEQFF. The CDR3 bases are TGTGCCAGCAGCTCTACTTTAGCGGGAGCCCAATACAATGAGCAGTTCTTC. The full variable domain, completed using reference TRBV7-2 and TRBJ2-1, is GAGVSQSPSNKVTEKGKDVELRCDPISGHTALYWYRQSLGQGLEFLIYFQGNSAPDKSGLPSDRFSAERTGGSVSTLTIQRTQQEDSAVYLCASSSTLAGAQYNEQFFGPGTRLTVL.

In its sample, this clone was seen a few times. The chain links TRBV11-2 to TRBJ2-5; 7 bases agree with TRBD2. This CDR3 is 19 amino acids long. From germline, CDR1 is SGHAT and CDR2 FQNNGV. J lost 5 bases, V lost 0 bases, and 18 bases had no gene match. Here the CDR3 reads CASSLDPLRGSFYPETQYF. CDR3 nucleotides: TGTGCCAGCAGCTTAGATCCGCTACGCGGGAGTTTTTACCCTGAGACCCAGTACTTC.

The J gene is TRBJ1-1, the V gene TRBV25-1; D is undetermined. The V and J ends lost 2 bases and 0 bases respectively, with 13 bases between them. The CDR3 runs 16 residues. Germline CDR1 is MGHDK and CDR2 is SYGVNS. CDR3 DNA sequence: TGTGCCAGCAGTGAAGAAGGTCGAGGATTGAACACTGAAGCTTTCTTT. Its protein product is CASSEEGRGLNTEAFF.

This clone was picked up one time. V usage is TRBV7-8 and J usage is TRBJ2-1, with D perhaps matching TRBD2 (5 bases). Germline-derived CDR1 and CDR2 are SGHVS and FQNEAQ. V gave up 5 bases and J gave up 3 bases, with 20 bases separating them. CDR3 size: 17 residues. The CDR3 sequence: CASSPHPWTLNYNEQFF. In DNA form, the CDR3 reads TGTGCCAGCAGCCCGCACCCCTGGACTCTCAACTACAATGAGCAGTTCTTC.

The chain links TRBV29-1 to TRBJ2-7, with 10 bases identical to TRBD1. The ends lost 4 bases at V and 4 bases at J; junction bases unmatched: 19. This CDR3 spans 18 amino acids. Germline V gives CDR1 SQVTM, CDR2 ANQGSEA. The CDR3 DNA follows: TGCAGCGTTGCGTTGGGGGGTACCGGGGACAGGGGTACGTACGAGCAGTACTTC. The encoded protein is CSVALGGTGDRGTYEQYF.

V usage is TRBV6-6 and J usage is TRBJ1-2; perhaps TRBD1 as D (6 bases). V lost 6 bases and J lost 7, with 18 bases in between. Germline V gene sequence: CDR1 MNHNY, CDR2 SVGAGI (reference sequence). The CDR3 consists of 14 residues. The CDR3 loop reads CASSPSQGSGGYTF. CDR3 DNA sequence: TGTGCCAGCAGCCCGTCACAGGGTTCGGGTGGCTACACCTTC.

The chain recombines TRBV24-1 with TRBJ2-1; D possibly matches TRBD1 or TRBD2 (5 bases each). Germline assignment: CDR1 KGHDR and CDR2 SFDVKD. V lost 4 bases, J lost 2 bases, and 8 bases lay in between. The CDR3 loop spans 14 amino acids. The chain's CDR3 is CATSDPGPYNEQFF. The CDR3 DNA follows: TGTGCCACCAGTGACCCGGGACCCTACAATGAGCAGTTCTTC.

V is TRBV28 and J is TRBJ1-5; no firm D call. V lost 5 bases and J lost 9, with 11 bases in between. Germline CDR1 and CDR2: MDHEN and SYDVKM. The CDR3 has 12 residues. The DNA for the CDR3 is TGTGCCAGCAGTCCTCCCTTCGGGCCCCAGCATTTT. Its protein is CASSPPFGPQHF.

This chain connects TRBV28 to TRBJ2-7; 8 bases are a match to TRBD2. This CDR3 contains 18 residues. The germline V gene encodes CDR1 MDHEN and CDR2 SYDVKM. Trimming took 5 bases from V and 0 from J; bases not matched to a gene: 15. The CDR3 loop is CASSGITTSGSLSYEQYF. Written as DNA, the CDR3 is TGTGCCAGCAGTGGCATAACAACTAGCGGATCGCTCTCCTACGAGCAGTACTTC.

The DNA of the CDR3 is TGTGCCAGCAGACAATCTGCGGGTAGCTATGGCTACACCTTC. Its translation is CASRQSAGSYGYTF. V is TRBV27 and J is TRBJ1-2; no firm D call. The CDR3 covers 14 residues. Germline V gene data show CDR1 as MNHEY and CDR2 as SMNVEV (reference sequence). The germline V and J ends were trimmed by 6 bases and 4 bases, with 15 bases remaining between them.

The V and J genes are TRBV6-5 and TRBJ2-5; 7 bases fit TRBD1. The germline V gene encodes CDR1 MNHEY and CDR2 SVGAGI. The CDR3 runs 13 residues. Unmatched junction bases numbered 6, after V lost 6 bases and J lost 5 bases. The CDR3 nucleotides read TGTGCCAGCAGACTCGACAGGGAGGAGACCCAGTACTTC. This gives the protein CASRLDREETQYF.

The genes are TRBV12-5 and TRBJ1-1, with 7 bases aligning to TRBD1. V shed 8 bases, J shed 3 bases, and the junction held 6 bases outside the gene matches. CDR1 and CDR2 (germline): LGHNT, FRNRAP. The CDR3 spans 13 residues. The CDR3 nucleotides read TGTGCTAGTAAGCAGGGGGGTCACACTGAAGCTTTCTTT. This codes for CASKQGGHTEAFF.

The CDR3 nucleotides read TGTGCCAGTAGTATTGGGACTAGCACCTTCTACGAGCAGTACTTC. It codes for CASSIGTSTFYEQYF. The chain carries TRBV19 and TRBJ2-7; 9 bases map to TRBD2. J gave up 3 bases and V 3 bases, and 6 bases lay outside the gene matches. Germline V lookup: CDR1 LNHDA, CDR2 SQIVND (reference sequence). This CDR3 spans 15 amino acids.

The genes are TRBV29-1 and TRBJ1-2; 7 positions agree with TRBD1. The CDR3 consists of 15 residues. J lost 0 bases, V lost 6 bases, and 10 bases had no gene match. Germline V gene data show CDR1 as SQVTM and CDR2 as ANQGSEA. This CDR3 is CSVKRDSTTNYGYTF. The CDR3 DNA is TGCAGCGTAAAACGGGACAGCACAACTAACTATGGCTACACCTTC.

This chain joins TRBV19 and TRBJ1-2; 9 positions match TRBD1. J gave up 4 bases and V 2 bases, and 5 bases lay outside the gene matches. The CDR3 is 15 amino acids. Germline CDR1 LNHDA, CDR2 SQIVND (reference sequence). This chain's CDR3 is CASSIPQTGGYGYTF. The CDR3 nucleotides read TGTGCCAGTAGTATACCCCAGACAGGGGGCTATGGCTACACCTTC. Drawing the rest from reference TRBV19 and TRBJ1-2, the complete variable domain is DGGITQSPKYLFRKEGQNVTLSCEQNLNHDAMYWYRQDPGQGLRLIYYSQIVNDFQKGDIAEGYSVSREKKESFPLTVTSAQKNPTAFYLCASSIPQTGGYGYTFGSGTRLTVV.

The chain has TRBV19 and TRBJ2-3; TRBD2 agrees at 7 bases. CDR1 is LNHDA, CDR2 SQIVND, per germline (reference sequence). The CDR3 runs 13 residues. With V trimmed by 9 bases and J by 4 bases, 7 bases remained unmatched. CDR3 nucleotide sequence: TGTGCCAGCGGACTAGTGTGGGCAGATACGCAGTATTTT. Residues: CASGLVWADTQYF. The complete variable domain, with remaining parts taken from reference TRBV19 and TRBJ2-3, reads DGGITQSPKYLFRKEGQNVTLSCEQNLNHDAMYWYRQDPGQGLRLIYYSQIVNDFQKGDIAEGYSVSREKKESFPLTVTSAQKNPTAFYLCASGLVWADTQYFGPGTRLTVL.

The rearrangement links TRBV11-3 to TRBJ1-1; 7 bases agree with TRBD1. The V segment lost 4 bases and the J segment 8 bases; nucleotides outside the gene matches: 7. The germline gives CDR1 SGHNT, CDR2 YENEEA. This CDR3 comprises 13 residues. The CDR3 nucleotides are TGTGCCAGCAGCTCGACAGGGATGTCGGAAGCTTTCTTT. This codes for CASSSTGMSEAFF.

The chain employs TRBV29-1 and TRBJ2-6; D uncertain. CDR3 length: 13 residues. The V and J ends lost 0 bases and 4 bases respectively, with 4 bases between them. Germline V CDR1 and CDR2: SQVTM, ANQGSEA. CDR3 loop: CSVEDSGANVLTF. For the CDR3, the DNA is TGCAGCGTTGAAGATTCCGGGGCCAACGTCCTGACTTTC.

The chain uses TRBV4-3 and TRBJ2-7; 15 nucleotides line up with TRBD2. This CDR3 has 20 amino acids. V dropped 0 bases and J dropped 0; count of bases not matched to a gene: 9. Germline CDR1 and CDR2: LGHNA and YSLEER. The CDR3 DNA reads TGCGCCAGCAGCCAAGATCTAACTGGGACTAGCGGGGGGAGCTCCTACGAGCAGTACTTC. Encoded protein: CASSQDLTGTSGGSSYEQYF.

V is TRBV6-5 and J is TRBJ2-1; 9 bases are shared with TRBD1. J was trimmed by 8 bases and V by 10 bases; bases with no gene match: 6. Germline V gives CDR1 MNHEY, CDR2 SVGAGI. The CDR3 length is 12 residues. The CDR3 sequence: CAIGQGWYEQFF. The CDR3 DNA follows: TGTGCCATCGGACAGGGGTGGTATGAGCAGTTCTTC.

The chain is built from TRBV27 and TRBJ1-6; TRBD1 matches at 9 bases. The V segment lost 6 bases and the J segment 9 bases; nucleotides outside the gene matches: 9. Germline assignment: CDR1 MNHEY and CDR2 SMNVEV (reference sequence). CDR3 length equals 15 residues. CDR3 sequence reads: CASSPLQGASSPLHF. The CDR3 DNA follows: TGTGCCAGCAGCCCTTTACAGGGGGCGAGTTCACCCCTCCACTTT.

The J gene is TRBJ2-7, the V gene TRBV5-5; the D is unclear. Germline V gene sequence: CDR1 SGHKS, CDR2 YYEKEE (reference sequence). This CDR3 spans 13 amino acids. V gave up 1 base and J gave up 3 bases, with 8 bases separating them. For the CDR3, the DNA is TGTGCCAGCAGCTTGCAATCGAACTACGAGCAGTACTTC. This encodes CASSLQSNYEQYF.

CDR3 amino acids: CASSYSPPGQPQHF. The CDR3 nucleotides read TGTGCCAGCAGTTACTCGCCCCCGGGTCAGCCCCAGCATTTT. The chain combines TRBV6-2 or TRBV6-3 with TRBJ1-5; D gene ambiguous. The V end lost 0 bases, the J end lost 6 bases, and 9 bases lay between the germline ends. The germline V gene encodes CDR1 MNHEY and CDR2 SVGEGT. The CDR3 has 14 amino acids.